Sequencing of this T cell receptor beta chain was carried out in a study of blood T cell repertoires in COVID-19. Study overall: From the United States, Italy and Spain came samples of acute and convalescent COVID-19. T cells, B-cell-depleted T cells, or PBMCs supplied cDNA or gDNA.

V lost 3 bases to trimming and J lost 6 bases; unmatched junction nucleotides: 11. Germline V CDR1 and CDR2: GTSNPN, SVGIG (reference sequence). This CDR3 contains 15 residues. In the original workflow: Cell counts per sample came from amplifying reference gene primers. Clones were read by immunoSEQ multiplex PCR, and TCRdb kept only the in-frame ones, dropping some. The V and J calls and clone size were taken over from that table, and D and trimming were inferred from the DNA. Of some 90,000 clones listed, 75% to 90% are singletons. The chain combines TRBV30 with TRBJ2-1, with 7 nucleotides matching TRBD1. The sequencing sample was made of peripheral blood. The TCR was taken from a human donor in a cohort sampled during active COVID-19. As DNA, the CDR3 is TGTGCCTGGAGGAATAGACAGGGCTACGGCAATGAGCAGTTCTTC. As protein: CAWRNRQGYGNEQFF.